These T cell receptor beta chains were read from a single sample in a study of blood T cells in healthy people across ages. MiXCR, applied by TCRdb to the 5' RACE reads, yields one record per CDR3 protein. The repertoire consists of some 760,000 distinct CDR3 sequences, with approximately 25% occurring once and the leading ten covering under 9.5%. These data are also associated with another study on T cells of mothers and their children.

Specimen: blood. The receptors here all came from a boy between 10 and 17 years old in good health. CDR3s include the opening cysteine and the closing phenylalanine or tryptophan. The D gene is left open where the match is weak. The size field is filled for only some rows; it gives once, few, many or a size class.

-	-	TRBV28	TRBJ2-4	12	CASSLQEAIQYF	TGTGCCAGCAGTTTACAGGAGGCCATTCAGTACTTC
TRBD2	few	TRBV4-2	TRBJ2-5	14	CASRSSGGGETQYF	TGTGCCAGCAGAAGTAGCGGGGGGGGAGAGACCCAGTACTTC
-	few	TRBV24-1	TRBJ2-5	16	CATSEPVPGGKETQYF	TGTGCCACCAGTGAACCTGTCCCCGGGGGAAAAGAGACCCAGTACTTC
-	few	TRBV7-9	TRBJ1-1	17	CASSLQGNLLRNTEAFF	TGTGCCAGCAGCCTTCAGGGGAACTTACTTAGGAACACTGAAGCTTTCTTT
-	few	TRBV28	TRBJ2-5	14	CASRARGGTGTQYF	TGTGCCAGCAGAGCGCGAGGAGGAACCGGGACCCAGTACTTC
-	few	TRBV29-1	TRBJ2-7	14	CSVGLWGASCEQYF	TGCAGCGTTGGTCTCTGGGGAGCCTCCTGCGAGCAGTACTTC
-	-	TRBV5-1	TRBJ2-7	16	CASSLYGRSIFYEQYF	TGCGCCAGCAGCTTGTACGGACGGTCGATATTCTACGAGCAGTACTTC
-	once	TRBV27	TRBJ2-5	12	CASSGIGETQYF	TGTGCCAGCAGCGGAATCGGGGAGACCCAGTACTTC
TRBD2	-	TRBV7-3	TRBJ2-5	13	CASRQQTGTRLFF	TGTGCCAGCAGACAACAGACCGGGACTAGGCTGTTCTTC
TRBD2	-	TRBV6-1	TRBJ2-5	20	CASSPTGGLAGSGYQETRYF	TGTGCCAGCAGTCCTACTGGGGGACTAGCGGGGTCAGGGTACCAAGAGACCCGGTACTTC
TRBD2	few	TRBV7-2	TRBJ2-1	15	CTSSSGLAAYNEQFF	TGTACCAGCAGCTCTGGACTAGCGGCCTACAATGAGCAGTTCTTC
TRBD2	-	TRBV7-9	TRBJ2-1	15	CASSPGTSGGNEQFF	TGTGCCAGCAGCCCCGGGACTAGCGGGGGCAATGAGCAGTTCTTC
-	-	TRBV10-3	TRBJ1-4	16	CAISERTGGTNEKLFF	TGTGCCATCAGTGAGCGTACGGGGGGCACTAATGAAAAACTGTTTTTT
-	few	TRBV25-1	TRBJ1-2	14	CASSESLPNYGYTF	TGTGCCAGCAGTGAATCGCTCCCTAACTATGGCTACACCTTC
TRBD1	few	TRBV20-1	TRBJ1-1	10	CSADGQVAFF	TGCAGTGCTGACGGACAGGTGGCTTTCTTT
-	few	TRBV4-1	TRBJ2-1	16	CASSQDGDGSYNEQFF	TGCGCCAGCAGCCAAGATGGGGACGGATCTTACAATGAGCAGTTCTTC